The clone carrying this T cell receptor (beta chain) was counted only a few times. The antigen remains undetermined. Trimming took 5 bases from V and 5 from J; bases not matched to a gene: 3. Germline assignment: CDR1 SGDLS and CDR2 YYNGEE. This CDR3 comprises 13 residues. A TCRbeta library incorporating unique molecular identifiers was prepared. TCRdb re-called the PCR reads with MiXCR, one entry per CDR3 protein. The table records about 110,000 distinct CDR3 sequences, 5% to 8% of them present only once. The sample is drawn from a study of T-cell reconstitution after alpha-beta-depleted transplantation in children. General study points: Several hundred graft clones that had expanded were reportedly the source of alpha-beta T cells about two months after transplant.

Sequences were derived from PBMCs, mostly from graft donor cells, sampled 360 days after TCRalphabeta/CD19-depleted stem cell transplant. The chain couples TRBV9 to TRBJ2-2, with 7 bases matching TRBD2. This sequence was found in a male patient aged 2 to 9 who had a stem cell transplant for acute lymphoblastic leukemia, so the T cells may come from the graft donor. In DNA form, the CDR3 reads TGTGCCAGCAGTGGGCGGGGGACCGGGGAGCTGTTTTTT. Its translation is CASSGRGTGELFF.